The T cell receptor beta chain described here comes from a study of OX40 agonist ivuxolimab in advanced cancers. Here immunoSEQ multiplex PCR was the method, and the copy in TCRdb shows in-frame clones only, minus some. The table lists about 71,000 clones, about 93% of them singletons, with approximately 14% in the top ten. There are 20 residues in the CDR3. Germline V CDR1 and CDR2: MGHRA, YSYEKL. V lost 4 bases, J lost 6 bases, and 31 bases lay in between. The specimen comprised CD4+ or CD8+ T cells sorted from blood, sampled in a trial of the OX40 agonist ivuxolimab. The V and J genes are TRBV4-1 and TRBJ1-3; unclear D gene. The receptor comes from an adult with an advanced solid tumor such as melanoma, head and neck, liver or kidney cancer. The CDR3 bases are TGCGCCAGCAGCCTAAGTCTAGGGAACCTCTTAAAGAGCGAACTAAACACCATATATTTT. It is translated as CASSLSLGNLLKSELNTIYF.